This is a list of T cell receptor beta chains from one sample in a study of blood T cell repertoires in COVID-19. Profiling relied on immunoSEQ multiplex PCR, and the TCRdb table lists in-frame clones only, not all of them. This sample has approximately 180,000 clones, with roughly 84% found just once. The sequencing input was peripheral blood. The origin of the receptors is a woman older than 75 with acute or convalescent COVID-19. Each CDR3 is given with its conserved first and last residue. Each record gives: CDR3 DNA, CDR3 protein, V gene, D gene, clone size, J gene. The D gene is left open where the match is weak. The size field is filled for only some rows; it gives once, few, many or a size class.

CDR3nt: TGTGCCAGCAGCTTATCTAGGGGGGGAAACTACGAGCAGTACTTC
CDR3aa: CASSLSRGGNYEQYF
v_gene: TRBV11-2
d_gene: .
abundance: once
j_gene: TRBJ2-7

CDR3nt: TGTGCCAGCAGTGGATCTTCGACAGGGTGGAAAAACTATGGCTACACCTTC
CDR3aa: CASSGSSTGWKNYGYTF
v_gene: TRBV6-6
d_gene: TRBD1
abundance: .
j_gene: TRBJ1-2

CDR3nt: TGTGCCTGGAGTCAGACAGTAAGCACAGATACGCAGTATTTT
CDR3aa: CAWSQTVSTDTQYF
v_gene: TRBV30
d_gene: .
abundance: .
j_gene: TRBJ2-3

CDR3nt: TGTGCCAGCAGCGTAACGGCTAGCGGGAGGGCCTACGATACGCAGTATTTT
CDR3aa: CASSVTASGRAYDTQYF
v_gene: TRBV9
d_gene: TRBD2
abundance: .
j_gene: TRBJ2-3

CDR3nt: TGTGCCAGCAGGCCTGGGACAGCCGGGCAGCCCCAGCATTTT
CDR3aa: CASRPGTAGQPQHF
v_gene: TRBV2
d_gene: TRBD1
abundance: .
j_gene: TRBJ1-5

CDR3nt: TGTGCCAGCAGCTCCGGACAGGGGCCTAATTCACCCCTCCACTTT
CDR3aa: CASSSGQGPNSPLHF
v_gene: TRBV7-2
d_gene: TRBD1
abundance: .
j_gene: TRBJ1-6

CDR3nt: TGTGCCAGCAGTTACTCGGTCGGGCAGGGCGAGCAGTACTTC
CDR3aa: CASSYSVGQGEQYF
v_gene: TRBV6-6
d_gene: .
abundance: .
j_gene: TRBJ2-7

CDR3nt: TGTGCCAGCAGCTCCCCGGACAGGGAGGTGGGGGAGCTGTTTTTT
CDR3aa: CASSSPDREVGELFF
v_gene: TRBV7-9
d_gene: TRBD1
abundance: once
j_gene: TRBJ2-2

CDR3nt: TGTGCCAGCAGCCAAGAGCAGGGTAGTCAGCCCCAGCATTTT
CDR3aa: CASSQEQGSQPQHF
v_gene: TRBV3-1/TRBV3-2
d_gene: .
abundance: .
j_gene: TRBJ1-5

CDR3nt: TGTGCCAGCAGATGGACTAGCGGGGGCTACGAGCAGTACTTC
CDR3aa: CASRWTSGGYEQYF
v_gene: TRBV13
d_gene: TRBD2
abundance: .
j_gene: TRBJ2-7

CDR3nt: TGTGCCATCAGTTCCCCCGGGAGGCTCGGGTATGGCTACACCTTC
CDR3aa: CAISSPGRLGYGYTF
v_gene: TRBV10-3
d_gene: .
abundance: .
j_gene: TRBJ1-2

CDR3nt: TGCGCCAGCAGCTGGGACAGCTACTACGAGCAGTACTTC
CDR3aa: CASSWDSYYEQYF
v_gene: TRBV5-1
d_gene: TRBD1
abundance: once
j_gene: TRBJ2-7

CDR3nt: TGTGCCAGCAGATCGGGACTAGCGGGAGAGGATACGCAGTATTTT
CDR3aa: CASRSGLAGEDTQYF
v_gene: TRBV7-3
d_gene: TRBD2
abundance: .
j_gene: TRBJ2-3

CDR3nt: TGTGCCAGCAGCACGCAGACAGGGATGACCTACGAGCAGTACTTC
CDR3aa: CASSTQTGMTYEQYF
v_gene: TRBV5-4
d_gene: TRBD1
abundance: .
j_gene: TRBJ2-7

CDR3nt: TGCGCCAGCAGTCGTGAGGTGGCTAGCGGGGGGGTGATTCAAGAGCAGTTCTTC
CDR3aa: CASSREVASGGVIQEQFF
v_gene: TRBV5-1
d_gene: TRBD2
abundance: .
j_gene: TRBJ2-1

CDR3nt: TGTGCCAGCAGCTTAAACAGCGGGAGGATCGATGAGCAGTTCTTC
CDR3aa: CASSLNSGRIDEQFF
v_gene: TRBV7-3
d_gene: TRBD2
abundance: once
j_gene: TRBJ2-1

CDR3nt: TGTGCCAGCAGCCCTGGGACAGGGCTCGCAGCTTTCTTT
CDR3aa: CASSPGTGLAAFF
v_gene: TRBV7-9
d_gene: TRBD1
abundance: .
j_gene: TRBJ1-1

CDR3nt: TGTGCGTGTCGGGACAGGGGTCGCAATCAGCCCCAGCATTTT
CDR3aa: CACRDRGRNQPQHF
v_gene: TRBV6-5
d_gene: TRBD1
abundance: .
j_gene: TRBJ1-5

CDR3nt: TGTGCCAGCATTGCGAGCCAGAGGTATAATTCACCCCTCCACTTT
CDR3aa: CASIASQRYNSPLHF
v_gene: TRBV6-5
d_gene: .
abundance: .
j_gene: TRBJ1-6

CDR3nt: TGTGCCAGCAGTTACGGACTAGCGGGGGGCAGTCAAGAGACCCAGTACTTC
CDR3aa: CASSYGLAGGSQETQYF
v_gene: TRBV6-2/TRBV6-3
d_gene: TRBD2
abundance: .
j_gene: TRBJ2-5

CDR3nt: TGTGCCAGCTCACCCGGACAGGTGCCCTCACCCCTCCACTTT
CDR3aa: CASSPGQVPSPLHF
v_gene: TRBV18
d_gene: TRBD1
abundance: few
j_gene: TRBJ1-6

CDR3nt: TGTGCCAGCAGGCGGACAGGGAAGAATGAAAAACTGTTTTTT
CDR3aa: CASRRTGKNEKLFF
v_gene: TRBV6-5
d_gene: TRBD1
abundance: .
j_gene: TRBJ1-4

CDR3nt: TGTGCCAGCAGCTCGACAGGTTCGAGCTCCTACGAGCAGTACTTC
CDR3aa: CASSSTGSSSYEQYF
v_gene: TRBV5-6
d_gene: .
abundance: .
j_gene: TRBJ2-7

CDR3nt: TGTGCCAGCAGCCGTACCTACGAGCAGTACTTC
CDR3aa: CASSRTYEQYF
v_gene: TRBV12-3/TRBV12-4
d_gene: .
abundance: .
j_gene: TRBJ2-7

CDR3nt: TGTGCCAGCAGCAAAGGGCGGGGGCGCAGGGCAGATACGCAGTATTTT
CDR3aa: CASSKGRGRRADTQYF
v_gene: TRBV21-1
d_gene: .
abundance: once
j_gene: TRBJ2-3

CDR3nt: TGCGCCAGCAGCCCCAACGCCGGGACTAGCTTCACAGATACGCAGTATTTT
CDR3aa: CASSPNAGTSFTDTQYF
v_gene: TRBV10-1
d_gene: TRBD2
abundance: few
j_gene: TRBJ2-3

CDR3nt: TGTGCCAGCGTTGGACACTCTGGGGCCAACGTCCTGACTTTC
CDR3aa: CASVGHSGANVLTF
v_gene: TRBV2
d_gene: .
abundance: .
j_gene: TRBJ2-6

CDR3nt: TGTGCCAGCAGCTTAAGCGGCACCGTGAACACTGAAGCTTTCTTT
CDR3aa: CASSLSGTVNTEAFF
v_gene: TRBV7-2
d_gene: .
abundance: .
j_gene: TRBJ1-1

CDR3nt: TGTGCCAGCAGCTCCTCAGGGTCCGAGCAGTACTTC
CDR3aa: CASSSSGSEQYF
v_gene: TRBV7-8
d_gene: .
abundance: .
j_gene: TRBJ2-7

CDR3nt: TGTGCCAGCAGTTTAGCTGGGCCCAATCAGCCCCAGCATTTT
CDR3aa: CASSLAGPNQPQHF
v_gene: TRBV27
d_gene: .
abundance: .
j_gene: TRBJ1-5

CDR3nt: TGTGCCACCAGTGACCCCGGACAGGGTATCAACACCGGGGAGCTGTTTTTT
CDR3aa: CATSDPGQGINTGELFF
v_gene: TRBV24-1
d_gene: TRBD1
abundance: .
j_gene: TRBJ2-2

CDR3nt: TGTGCCAGCAGCTTAACAGGGGGGAACACTGAAGCTTTCTTT
CDR3aa: CASSLTGGNTEAFF
v_gene: TRBV7-8
d_gene: TRBD1
abundance: .
j_gene: TRBJ1-1

CDR3nt: TGTGCCAGCAGTCAACCGGGACTAGCGGGGGGTGGTGAGACCCAGTACTTC
CDR3aa: CASSQPGLAGGGETQYF
v_gene: TRBV6-6
d_gene: TRBD2
abundance: .
j_gene: TRBJ2-5

CDR3nt: TGCGCCAGCAGCTGGACAGGGAACACCGGGGAGCTGTTTTTT
CDR3aa: CASSWTGNTGELFF
v_gene: TRBV5-1
d_gene: TRBD1
abundance: few
j_gene: TRBJ2-2

CDR3nt: TGTGCCAGCAGATATCCTAGCGGGGGGGGCGAGACCCAGTACTTC
CDR3aa: CASRYPSGGGETQYF
v_gene: TRBV6-6
d_gene: TRBD2
abundance: .
j_gene: TRBJ2-5

CDR3nt: TGCGCCAGCAGCATAAGACAGGGGACCAATTCACCCCTCCACTTT
CDR3aa: CASSIRQGTNSPLHF
v_gene: TRBV5-1
d_gene: TRBD1
abundance: few
j_gene: TRBJ1-6

CDR3nt: TGTGCTAGTGACTCGGGGGGAAGGGGGAACACCATATATTTT
CDR3aa: CASDSGGRGNTIYF
v_gene: TRBV12-5
d_gene: .
abundance: .
j_gene: TRBJ1-3

CDR3nt: TGTGCCAGTCGATGGGACAGAGCCTCCTACGAGCAGTACTTC
CDR3aa: CASRWDRASYEQYF
v_gene: TRBV19
d_gene: TRBD1
abundance: few
j_gene: TRBJ2-7

CDR3nt: TGCAGCGTTGATTTGAGGACTAGCCAAGAGACCCAGTACTTC
CDR3aa: CSVDLRTSQETQYF
v_gene: TRBV29-1
d_gene: TRBD2
abundance: .
j_gene: TRBJ2-5

CDR3nt: TGCGCCAGCAGAGACACAGGGGGGAGCACAGATACGCAGTATTTT
CDR3aa: CASRDTGGSTDTQYF
v_gene: TRBV5-1
d_gene: TRBD1
abundance: .
j_gene: TRBJ2-3

CDR3nt: TGTGCCAGCAGCCCCATACGGGAGAGGTGGGCAGATACGCAGTATTTT
CDR3aa: CASSPIRERWADTQYF
v_gene: TRBV9
d_gene: .
abundance: .
j_gene: TRBJ2-3

CDR3nt: TGTGCCAGCAGCGTAGATGCGGGAACCGGGGAGCTGTTTTTT
CDR3aa: CASSVDAGTGELFF
v_gene: TRBV9
d_gene: .
abundance: .
j_gene: TRBJ2-2

CDR3nt: TGTGCCAGCAAGACAGGGGGCGAGACCTACGAGCAGTACTTC
CDR3aa: CASKTGGETYEQYF
v_gene: TRBV2
d_gene: TRBD1
abundance: .
j_gene: TRBJ2-7

CDR3nt: TGTGCCAGCTCACCCCCGACAGGGGACCTCTCTGGAAACACCATATATTTT
CDR3aa: CASSPPTGDLSGNTIYF
v_gene: TRBV18
d_gene: TRBD1
abundance: .
j_gene: TRBJ1-3

CDR3nt: TGTGCCTGGAGTAAAGCGTCAGATACGCAGTATTTT
CDR3aa: CAWSKASDTQYF
v_gene: TRBV30
d_gene: .
abundance: .
j_gene: TRBJ2-3

CDR3nt: TGTGCCAGCAGCAAAACAGGGTCAGGAAACACCATATATTTT
CDR3aa: CASSKTGSGNTIYF
v_gene: TRBV21-1
d_gene: .
abundance: .
j_gene: TRBJ1-3

CDR3nt: TGTGCCAGCTCACCCTCGGCGGCGAGCTCCTATAATTCACCCCTCCACTTT
CDR3aa: CASSPSAASSYNSPLHF
v_gene: TRBV18
d_gene: .
abundance: .
j_gene: TRBJ1-6

CDR3nt: TGTGCCAGCAGACTTCTAGTCAGCACAGATACGCAGTATTTT
CDR3aa: CASRLLVSTDTQYF
v_gene: TRBV6-5
d_gene: .
abundance: .
j_gene: TRBJ2-3

CDR3nt: TGCGCCAGCAGCCAAGATCGGGGGGGGGACGAGCAGTTCTTC
CDR3aa: CASSQDRGGDEQFF
v_gene: TRBV4-3
d_gene: TRBD2
abundance: .
j_gene: TRBJ2-1

CDR3nt: TGTGCCAGCAGCCGAACAGAAGCCTATGGCTACACCTTC
CDR3aa: CASSRTEAYGYTF
v_gene: TRBV5-4
d_gene: .
abundance: .
j_gene: TRBJ1-2

CDR3nt: TGTGCCAGCAGAAAAAGACAGGGCTATTATCAGCCCCAGCATTTT
CDR3aa: CASRKRQGYYQPQHF
v_gene: TRBV28
d_gene: TRBD1
abundance: .
j_gene: TRBJ1-5

CDR3nt: TGTGCCAGCAGCTTACTGGCCAAGTACAATGAGCAGTTCTTC
CDR3aa: CASSLLAKYNEQFF
v_gene: TRBV7-9
d_gene: .
abundance: .
j_gene: TRBJ2-1

CDR3nt: TGTGCCACCAGTGACCTTGGGGCAGGGGCCGGGGAGCTGTTTTTT
CDR3aa: CATSDLGAGAGELFF
v_gene: TRBV24-1
d_gene: .
abundance: .
j_gene: TRBJ2-2

CDR3nt: TGTGCCAGCAGCCGGGGACAGGGGGCATATAGCAATCAGCCCCAGCATTTT
CDR3aa: CASSRGQGAYSNQPQHF
v_gene: TRBV5-8
d_gene: TRBD1
abundance: .
j_gene: TRBJ1-5

CDR3nt: TGTGCCAGCAGCCCACACGGGGGTTACTATGGCTACACCTTC
CDR3aa: CASSPHGGYYGYTF
v_gene: TRBV7-2
d_gene: .
abundance: .
j_gene: TRBJ1-2

CDR3nt: TGCAGTGCCTGGACAGCTGGGGGCTACACCTTC
CDR3aa: CSAWTAGGYTF
v_gene: TRBV20-1
d_gene: .
abundance: few
j_gene: TRBJ1-2

CDR3nt: TGTGCCAGCAGTTCTCTAGCGACCGAGCAGTACTTC
CDR3aa: CASSSLATEQYF
v_gene: TRBV2
d_gene: .
abundance: .
j_gene: TRBJ2-7